This TCR beta chain emerged from a study of T-cell memory formation after mild COVID-19. TCRdb fed the 5' RACE reads into MiXCR, producing one record per CDR3 protein. The sample includes about 430,000 distinct CDR3 sequences, 20% to 25% seen only once; the top ten take around 9%. The germline V gene has CDR1 SQVTM and CDR2 ANQGSEA. The CDR3 spans 14 residues. Trimming cost V 4 bases and J 6 bases; bases outside gene matches: 8. This chain connects TRBV29-1 to TRBJ2-1, with TRBD2 matching over 8 bases. The clonotype was recovered from an adult woman who had mild COVID-19 (a few samples of this study predate the infection). Cell type and time point are not known. Sequencing was carried out using PBMCs or a T cell subset sorted from them (not recorded which). CDR3 region: CSVGLGLALNEQFF. The CDR3 region has the DNA TGCAGCGTTGGCCTAGGACTAGCCCTCAATGAGCAGTTCTTC.